Listed below are T cell receptor beta chains from one sample, sequenced in a study of post-analysis software for immune sequencing data. TCRdb used MiXCR to reprocess the PCR reads, holding one entry per CDR3 protein. The sample includes roughly 200,000 distinct CDR3 sequences, 29% of them seen just once. Sequenced input: blood. All receptors come from a girl under 18 with multiple sclerosis. Each CDR3 is given with its conserved first and last residue. A D gene is named only where the DNA matches it firmly. A clone size is listed for some rows: how often the clone was seen (once, few, many), or a class if it is expanded.

clone_size d_call j_call v_call cdr3_length cdr3_aa cdr3_nt
many - TRBJ2-2 TRBV6-5 17 CASSYGVGNANTGELFF TGTGCCAGCAGTTACGGGGTGGGGAACGCGAACACCGGGGAGCTGTTTTTT
many - TRBJ2-7 TRBV18 13 CASSQAGAYEQYF TGTGCCAGCTCACAAGCGGGTGCCTACGAGCAGTACTTC
- - TRBJ1-2 TRBV28 14 CASSRGGVGYGYTF TGTGCCAGCAGCCGAGGCGGGGTAGGGTATGGCTACACCTTC
many - TRBJ2-7 TRBV21-1 16 CASSRELASGTNEQYF TGTGCCAGCAGCCGTGAGTTGGCTAGCGGGACCAACGAGCAGTACTTC
few - TRBJ1-1 TRBV7-9 15 CASSQKPGLRAEAFF TGTGCCAGCAGCCAAAAACCGGGACTCAGGGCTGAAGCTTTCTTT
once - TRBJ1-5 TRBV28 17 CASSFWQGTKSNQPQHF TGTGCCAGCAGTTTCTGGCAGGGGACTAAGAGCAATCAGCCCCAGCATTTT
few TRBD1 TRBJ1-2 TRBV6-2/TRBV6-3 15 CASSYGTGGNYGYTF TGTGCCAGCAGTTACGGAACAGGGGGGAACTATGGCTACACCTTC
few - TRBJ1-1 TRBV6-6 13 CASSPRGSTEAFF TGTGCCAGCAGTCCGAGGGGGAGCACTGAAGCTTTCTTT
many - TRBJ1-2 TRBV12-3/TRBV12-4 14 CASSFLQGGEGYTF TGTGCCAGCAGTTTCTTACAGGGTGGTGAGGGCTACACCTTC
many - TRBJ2-5 TRBV12-3/TRBV12-4 14 CASSSQGLGFVQYF TGTGCCAGCAGTTCCCAGGGGCTTGGGTTCGTGCAGTACTTC
- - TRBJ1-1 TRBV7-3 13 CASSRGVRTEAFF TGTGCCAGCAGCCGTGGGGTTCGCACTGAAGCTTTCTTT
many - TRBJ2-6 TRBV12-5 16 CASGSRSRAGANVLTF TGTGCTAGTGGTTCGCGTAGCAGGGCTGGGGCCAACGTCCTGACTTTC
- TRBD1 TRBJ1-2 TRBV28 12 CASVTGVYGYTF TGTGCCAGCGTAACAGGGGTCTATGGCTACACCTTC
many - TRBJ1-1 TRBV6-5 13 CASSLHRNTEAFF TGTGCCAGCAGTTTACACAGGAACACTGAAGCTTTCTTT
once - TRBJ2-1 TRBV29-1 13 CSVEGRPAHPQFF TGCAGCGTTGAAGGACGGCCCGCTCATCCGCAGTTCTTC
- - TRBJ2-3 TRBV28 14 CASSPRQFTDTQYF TGTGCCAGCAGTCCTCGACAGTTCACAGATACGCAGTATTTT
few TRBD2 TRBJ2-3 TRBV20-1 14 CSARGGGAPDTQYF TGCAGTGCTAGGGGCGGGGGGGCCCCAGATACGCAGTATTTT
many TRBD2 TRBJ2-5 TRBV27 18 CASSSYPTSGGSQETQYF TGTGCCAGCAGTTCCTACCCGACTAGCGGGGGTAGCCAAGAGACCCAGTACTTC
- - TRBJ1-2 TRBV6-5 17 CASSSRLGQPSNYGYTF TGTGCCAGCAGTTCCCGTCTCGGTCAGCCTTCTAACTATGGCTACACCTTC
- - TRBJ1-6 TRBV4-1 14 CASSPFRGDSPLHF TGCGCCAGCAGCCCCTTCAGAGGGGATTCACCCCTCCACTTT
- TRBD1 TRBJ1-1 TRBV5-5 16 CASSSGGSLLNTEAFF TGTGCCAGCAGCTCAGGGGGATCCCTCCTGAACACTGAAGCTTTCTTT
many - TRBJ2-7 TRBV15 12 CATSRRGREQYF TGTGCCACCAGCAGGAGGGGGAGAGAGCAGTACTTC
few - TRBJ2-3 TRBV5-1 14 CASNPSLFTDTQYF TGCGCCAGCAATCCCTCCTTATTCACAGATACGCAGTATTTT
few - TRBJ2-3 TRBV2 16 CASSEADGSGEDTQYF TGTGCCAGCAGTGAAGCCGACGGGAGTGGCGAAGATACGCAGTATTTT
many - TRBJ1-2 TRBV7-2 18 CASSLRSSRKFSLSGYTF TGTGCCAGCAGCTTAAGGTCCTCCCGGAAGTTCAGTCTTAGTGGCTACACCTTC
few - TRBJ1-2 TRBV12-3/TRBV12-4 15 CASSLSSRELFGYTF TGTGCCAGCAGTTTATCGTCCAGGGAGTTGTTCGGCTACACCTTC
few - TRBJ2-1 TRBV2 12 CASGQNYNEQFF TGTGCCAGTGGGCAGAATTACAATGAGCAGTTCTTC
many TRBD1 TRBJ2-7 TRBV5-1 17 CASRKGQGIRSPYEQYF TGCGCCAGCAGGAAGGGACAGGGAATAAGAAGCCCCTACGAGCAGTACTTC
few - TRBJ1-1 TRBV7-9 15 CASSLRTPGDTEAFF TGTGCCAGCAGCCTTCGAACACCTGGGGACACTGAAGCTTTCTTT
- TRBD2 TRBJ2-5 TRBV20-1 15 CSARLAGGYEETQYF TGCAGTGCTCGCCTAGCGGGGGGGTACGAGGAGACCCAGTACTTC
few - TRBJ2-3 TRBV3-1 16 CASSHRSRGSTDTQYF TGTGCCAGCAGCCACCGCTCAAGGGGGAGTACAGATACGCAGTATTTT
- - TRBJ2-2 TRBV7-2 14 CASSLGSMGGELFF TGTGCCAGCAGCCTAGGGTCGATGGGCGGGGAGCTGTTTTTT
many TRBD2 TRBJ2-3 TRBV28 15 CASRPGLAGVGTQYF TGTGCCAGCAGACCAGGACTAGCGGGAGTCGGTACGCAGTATTTT
many - TRBJ2-3 TRBV10-1 13 CASSRESTDTQYF TGCGCCAGTTCACGGGAGAGCACAGATACGCAGTATTTT
- TRBD1 TRBJ2-7 TRBV14 15 CASSKSGQGAYEQYF TGTGCCAGCAGTAAGTCGGGACAGGGGGCCTACGAGCAGTACTTC
- - TRBJ2-7 TRBV6-1 14 CASRGSAAAYEQYF TGTGCCAGCAGGGGTTCCGCAGCGGCCTACGAGCAGTACTTC
few TRBD2 TRBJ2-4 TRBV7-3 17 CASSLRDSGVAKNIQYF TGTGCCAGCAGCTTGCGGGATAGCGGGGTGGCCAAAAACATTCAGTACTTC
many - TRBJ2-7 TRBV6-5 13 CASRTQGSYEQYF TGTGCCAGCAGAACACAGGGATCCTACGAGCAGTACTTC
- - TRBJ2-7 TRBV10-2 17 CASSESGGTALIYEQYF TGCGCCAGCAGTGAGTCGGGGGGGACAGCTCTTATCTACGAGCAGTACTTC
many TRBD1 TRBJ2-7 TRBV7-9 15 CASRLSEQGLYEQYF TGTGCCAGCAGACTCTCCGAACAGGGGTTGTACGAGCAGTACTTC
few - TRBJ2-1 TRBV24-1 14 CATSDRGDYNEQFF TGTGCCACCAGTGACAGGGGGGACTACAATGAGCAGTTCTTC
many - TRBJ2-7 TRBV3-1 13 CASSQGSSYEQYF TGTGCCAGCAGCCAAGGCAGTTCCTACGAGCAGTACTTC
few TRBD1 TRBJ1-1 TRBV5-1 15 CASSLAPQGQTEAFF TGCGCCAGCAGCTTGGCCCCACAGGGACAGACTGAAGCTTTCTTT
few - TRBJ2-1 TRBV6-5 16 CASSLDRDWLGNEQFF TGTGCCAGCAGCCTGGACCGGGACTGGTTGGGCAATGAGCAGTTCTTC
many - TRBJ2-1 TRBV20-1 14 CSARVNWADNEQFF TGCAGTGCTAGAGTAAACTGGGCGGACAATGAGCAGTTCTTC
many TRBD2 TRBJ2-3 TRBV20-1 17 CSARKGAFSGSGDTQYF TGCAGTGCTAGAAAGGGGGCCTTTAGCGGGAGTGGCGATACGCAGTATTTT
few TRBD1 TRBJ1-6 TRBV5-1 13 CASSDRVGSPLHF TGCGCCAGCAGTGACAGGGTCGGGTCACCCCTCCACTTT
many TRBD1 TRBJ1-4 TRBV20-1 13 CSAKGGPNEKLFF TGCAGTGCTAAAGGGGGCCCTAATGAAAAACTGTTTTTT
many - TRBJ2-5 TRBV7-9 13 CASEVGLGETQYF TGTGCCAGCGAAGTGGGGCTCGGGGAGACCCAGTACTTC
- - TRBJ2-6 TRBV6-6 14 CASSYRLSRGVLTF TGTGCCAGTAGTTACCGACTCTCGCGGGGCGTCCTGACTTTC